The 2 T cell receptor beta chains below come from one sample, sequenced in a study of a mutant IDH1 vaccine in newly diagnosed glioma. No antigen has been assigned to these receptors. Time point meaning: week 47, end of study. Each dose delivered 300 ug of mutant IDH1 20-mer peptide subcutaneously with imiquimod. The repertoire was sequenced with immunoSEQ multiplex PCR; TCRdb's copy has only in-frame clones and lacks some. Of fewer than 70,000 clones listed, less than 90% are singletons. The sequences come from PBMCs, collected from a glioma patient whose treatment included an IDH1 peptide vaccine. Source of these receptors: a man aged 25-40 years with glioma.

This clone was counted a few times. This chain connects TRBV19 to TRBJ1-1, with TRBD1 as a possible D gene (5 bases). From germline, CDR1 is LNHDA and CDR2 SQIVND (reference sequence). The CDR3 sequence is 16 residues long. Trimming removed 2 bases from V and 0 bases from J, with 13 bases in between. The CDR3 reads CASSISVTELNTEAFF. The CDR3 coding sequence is TGTGCCAGTAGTATATCCGTGACAGAGCTGAACACTGAAGCTTTCTTT.

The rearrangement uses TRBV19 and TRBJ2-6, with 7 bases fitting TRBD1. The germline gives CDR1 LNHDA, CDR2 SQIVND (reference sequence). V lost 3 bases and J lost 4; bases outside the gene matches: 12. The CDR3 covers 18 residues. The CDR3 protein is CASSIRGLLLGGANVLTF. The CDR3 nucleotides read TGTGCCAGTAGTATTAGGGGGCTGCTCTTGGGAGGGGCCAACGTCCTGACTTTC.